A single sample is the source of the 24 T cell receptor beta chains below, sequenced in a study of cytomegalovirus exposure and HLA in healthy donors. PCR involved 60 Vbeta and 13 Jbeta primers. Generated by immunoSEQ multiplex PCR, the TCRdb table keeps only in-frame clones and is missing some. This sample carries 200,000 to 250,000 clones, around four fifths of them seen once, and the ten largest clones take roughly a tenth. The material sequenced was PBMCs. The receptors were sampled from a woman in her forties or fifties in good health and CMV-seropositive.

J is TRBJ1-2 and V is TRBV7-2; 8 nucleotides line up with TRBD1. Per the germline V gene, CDR1 is SGHTA and CDR2 is FQGNSA. The length of the CDR3 is 16 residues. With 2 bases clipped from V and 4 bases from J, the junction kept 9 bases outside the gene matches. The DNA for the CDR3 is TGTGCCAGCAGCTTAACAGACAGGGGAGGGAGCTATGGCTACACCTTC. It is translated as CASSLTDRGGSYGYTF. Based on the CDR3 plus reference TRBV7-2 and TRBJ1-2, the full variable domain is GAGVSQSPSNKVTEKGKDVELRCDPISGHTALYWYRQSLGQGLEFLIYFQGNSAPDKSGLPSDRFSAERTGGSVSTLTIQRTQQEDSAVYLCASSLTDRGGSYGYTFGSGTRLTVV.

The chain carries TRBV4-1 and TRBJ1-2; 7 positions match TRBD1. The CDR3 covers 14 residues. Germline CDR1 and CDR2: MGHRA and YSYEKL. The V and J ends lost 4 bases and 4 bases, in that order; junction bases with no gene match: 6. CDR3 sequence: CASSLGGGGYGYTF. CDR3 sequence (DNA): TGCGCCAGCAGCCTAGGGGGCGGTGGCTATGGCTACACCTTC.

The V gene is TRBV10-3, the J gene TRBJ1-5; TRBD1 matches at 7 bases. This CDR3 region has 18 residues. Trimming at V came to 5 bases and at J to 3 bases, leaving 16 bases not matched to a gene. Per germline, CDR1 ENHRY and CDR2 SYGVKD. CDR3 nucleotide sequence: TGTGCCATCAGTAAATCCGGGACAGCCACTGCCTCCAATCAGCCCCAGCATTTT. Translating it yields CAISKSGTATASNQPQHF.

The chain recombines TRBV27 with TRBJ2-6; 7 bases map to TRBD2. V was pared by 5 bases and J by 0 bases, with 7 bases of the junction left unmatched. Germline-derived CDR1 and CDR2 are MNHEY and SMNVEV (reference sequence). CDR3 length: 17 residues. CDR3 protein: CASSTSGDRSGANVLTF. CDR3 bases: TGTGCCAGCAGTACAAGCGGGGACCGCTCTGGGGCCAACGTCCTGACTTTC.

This chain links TRBV7-8 with TRBJ1-5, with 9 bases lining up with TRBD1. This CDR3 has 15 residues. V gave up 1 base and J gave up 6 bases; unmatched junction bases: 4. Per the germline V gene, CDR1 is SGHVS and CDR2 is FQNEAQ. The CDR3 DNA reads TGTGCCAGCAGCTTAGGGACAGGGGAAAGTCAGCCCCAGCATTTT. Its protein product is CASSLGTGESQPQHF.

The V call is TRBV2, the J call TRBJ1-1; TRBD1 agrees at 8 bases. The trim removed 2 bases at V and 0 bases at J, leaving 8 bases unmatched. Germline V gives CDR1 SNHLY, CDR2 FYNNEI. This CDR3 is 17 amino acids long. DNA of the CDR3: TGTGCCAGCAGTGAATCCTATCAGGGGGCGGTGAACACTGAAGCTTTCTTT. Its translation: CASSESYQGAVNTEAFF.

As regards this clone: Its ends do not fully match the called genes, so a read error is possible. The rearrangement uses TRBV7-9 and TRBJ1-2, with a possible D match to TRBD1 (5 bases). Germline assignment: CDR1 SEHNR and CDR2 FQNEAQ (reference sequence). The CDR3 is 15 residues long. CDR3 region: CASTLEGSGLYGYTF. In nucleotides, the CDR3 is TGTGCCAGCACCTTAGAGGGGTCAGGCCTCTATGGCTACACCTTC.

This clone was seen a single time. The gene calls are TRBV11-2 and TRBJ2-4; D not certain. CDR3 length: 13 residues. Trimming stripped 7 bases from V and 6 bases from J, with 13 bases between. Germline V gives CDR1 SGHAT, CDR2 FQNNGV. For the CDR3, the DNA is TGTGCCAGCACCTGGGCCCCCAGAAACATTCAGTACTTC. As protein: CASTWAPRNIQYF.

This clone was observed a few times. V is TRBV4-3 and J is TRBJ1-2, with 9 bases matching TRBD1. The junction had 6 bases not matched to a gene; V was cut back by 3 bases and J by 4 bases. Germline CDR1 reads LGHNA; CDR2 reads YSLEER. This CDR3 region has 15 residues. The CDR3 protein is CASSQVRTGVYGYTF. Here the CDR3 DNA reads TGCGCCAGCAGCCAGGTGAGGACAGGGGTCTATGGCTACACCTTC.

The V and J genes are TRBV29-1 and TRBJ1-1, with D possibly TRBD1 on 6 matching bases. Trimming took off 6 bases at V and 11 bases at J, with 22 bases between the two ends. The germline gives CDR1 SQVTM, CDR2 ANQGSEA. This CDR3 contains 13 residues. CDR3 sequence: CSVEQGIPLRAFF. In DNA form, the CDR3 reads TGCAGCGTCGAACAGGGAATCCCCTTAAGGGCTTTCTTT.

The chain recombines TRBV30 with TRBJ2-1, with D perhaps matching TRBD2 (5 bases). Germline CDR1 GTSNPN, CDR2 SVGIG (reference sequence). CDR3 length: 15 amino acids. V lost 2 bases to trimming and J lost 6 bases, with 17 bases between them. CDR3 sequence reads: CAWSPGLELFNEQFF. The CDR3, as DNA: TGTGCCTGGAGTCCCGGACTCGAGCTCTTCAATGAGCAGTTCTTC.

This rearrangement joins TRBV25-1 to TRBJ1-2; no reliable D call. This CDR3 is 12 amino acids long. CDR1 is MGHDK, CDR2 SYGVNS, per germline. Deletions cut 6 bases from V and 8 bases from J, with 13 bases between. CDR3 sequence: CASRPTGSGYTF. The CDR3 DNA reads as TGTGCCAGCAGACCTACCGGGTCCGGCTACACCTTC.

V gene TRBV5-1 combines with J gene TRBJ1-1, with 7 bases matching TRBD1. The germline gives CDR1 SGHRS, CDR2 YFSETQ. The CDR3 spans 15 residues. The V segment lost 4 bases and the J segment 4 bases; nucleotides outside the gene matches: 10. The CDR3 protein is CASSPTGMMFTEAFF. In DNA, the CDR3 is TGCGCCAGCAGCCCGACAGGGATGATGTTCACTGAAGCTTTCTTT.

This rearrangement joins TRBV7-2 to TRBJ1-1; no reliable D call. This CDR3 has 13 amino acids. The V end lost 3 bases, the J end lost 1 base, and 6 bases lay between the germline ends. Germline V lookup: CDR1 SGHTA, CDR2 FQGNSA. DNA for the CDR3: TGTGCCAGCAGCTTTCACACGAACACTGAAGCTTTCTTT. The encoded protein is CASSFHTNTEAFF.

The rearrangement uses TRBV5-6 and TRBJ2-1; no reliable D call. The CDR3 has 15 residues. Trimming took off 0 bases at V and 0 bases at J, with 7 bases between the two ends. Germline V lookup: CDR1 SGHDT, CDR2 YYEEEE. The DNA for the CDR3 is TGTGCCAGCAGCTTGGATCGGAGCTCCTACAATGAGCAGTTCTTC. Translation: CASSLDRSSYNEQFF.

The chain joins TRBV27 to TRBJ2-3; 10 bases match TRBD1. The CDR3 spans 15 residues. Trimming removed 5 bases from V and 3 bases from J; junction bases left unmatched: 5. From germline, CDR1 is MNHEY and CDR2 SMNVEV (reference sequence). The CDR3 DNA reads TGTGCCAGCAGTCCGGGACAGGGGCGTACAGATACGCAGTATTTT. It encodes CASSPGQGRTDTQYF.

The V and J genes are TRBV27 and TRBJ1-1, with 8 bases fitting TRBD1. V lost 5 bases and J lost 2; bases outside the gene matches: 10. The CDR3 runs to 16 residues. In germline, CDR1 is MNHEY, CDR2 SMNVEV (reference sequence). CDR3 bases: TGTGCCAGCAGTCCGCCGAGGACAGGGCACAACACTGAAGCTTTCTTT. It codes for CASSPPRTGHNTEAFF.

The chain links TRBV6-1 to TRBJ1-1; TRBD1 is a possible D gene (6 bases). This CDR3 region has 20 residues. Germline V CDR1 and CDR2: MNHNS, SASEGT. The germline V and J ends were trimmed by 2 bases and 0 bases, with 25 bases remaining between them. The CDR3 sequence is CASSEPPWGRVRTMNTEAFF. The CDR3 DNA reads TGTGCCAGCAGTGAACCCCCTTGGGGGCGGGTGAGAACCATGAACACTGAAGCTTTCTTT.

This clone was seen only once. The rearrangement joins TRBV4-3 to TRBJ2-6; no clear D gene. The CDR3 covers 15 residues. Trimming shortened V by 0 bases and J by 0 bases, and 3 bases separated the two germline ends. Germline V lookup: CDR1 LGHNA, CDR2 YSLEER. The CDR3 sequence is CASSQDGSGANVLTF. CDR3 nucleotides: TGCGCCAGCAGCCAAGACGGCTCTGGGGCCAACGTCCTGACTTTC.

The chain uses TRBV28 and TRBJ1-5; TRBD1 agrees at 9 bases. This CDR3 is built from 18 residues. Germline V gene data show CDR1 as MDHEN and CDR2 as SYDVKM. After removal of 2 bases from V and 0 bases from J, the junction contained 8 bases not matched to a gene. The CDR3 spells CASSLKGQGSYSNQPQHF. CDR3 nucleotides: TGTGCCAGCAGTTTAAAGGGACAGGGCTCTTATAGCAATCAGCCCCAGCATTTT.

The genes are TRBV14 and TRBJ1-2; possibly TRBD1 for D (5 bases). This CDR3 contains 16 residues. The germline V and J ends were trimmed by 3 bases and 7 bases, with 21 bases remaining between them. Germline-derived CDR1 and CDR2 are SGHDN and FVKESK. The CDR3 bases are TGTGCCAGCAGCCAGGAGACAGTCCCGTCGCCTTCTGGCTACACCTTC. Encoded protein: CASSQETVPSPSGYTF.

This clone has only one observation. The chain carries TRBV6-5 and TRBJ1-2; D perhaps matches TRBD1 (5 bases). CDR3 length equals 11 residues. V gave up 8 bases and J gave up 6 bases, with 10 bases separating them. Germline CDR1 is MNHEY and CDR2 is SVGAGI. The CDR3 nucleotides read TGTGCCAGCGGAAAAGGGGATGGCTACACCTTC. Translated: CASGKGDGYTF.

This clone came up once. The chain couples TRBV6-5 to TRBJ1-5, with TRBD1 matching over 10 bases. The CDR3 has 16 amino acids. The J segment lost 5 bases and the V segment lost 4 bases, leaving 8 bases of the junction unmatched. Germline CDR1 reads MNHEY; CDR2 reads SVGAGI. CDR3: CASSSFRTGGDQPQHF. The CDR3 DNA follows: TGTGCCAGCAGTTCCTTCAGGACAGGGGGGGATCAGCCCCAGCATTTT.

The V and J genes are TRBV7-6 and TRBJ1-1, with D possibly matching TRBD1 (5 bases). Per germline, CDR1 SGHVS and CDR2 FNYEAQ. The CDR3 has 14 amino acids. V was trimmed by 1 base and J by 5 bases, leaving 11 bases between them. CDR3 in amino acids: CASSLGAGRTEAFF. DNA of the CDR3: TGTGCCAGCAGCTTAGGGGCAGGGCGGACTGAAGCTTTCTTT.